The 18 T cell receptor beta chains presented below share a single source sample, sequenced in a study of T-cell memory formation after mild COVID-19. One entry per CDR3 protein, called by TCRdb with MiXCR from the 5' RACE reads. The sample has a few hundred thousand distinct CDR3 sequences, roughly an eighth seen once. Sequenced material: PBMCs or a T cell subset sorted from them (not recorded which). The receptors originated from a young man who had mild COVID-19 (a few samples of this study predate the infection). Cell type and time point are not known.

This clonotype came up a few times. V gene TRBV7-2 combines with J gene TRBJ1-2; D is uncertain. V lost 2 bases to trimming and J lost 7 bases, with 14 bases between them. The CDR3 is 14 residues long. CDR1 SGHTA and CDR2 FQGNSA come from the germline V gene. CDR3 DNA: TGTGCCAGCAGCTTAATCAGGCCCGACGGTGGCTACACCTTC. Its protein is CASSLIRPDGGYTF.

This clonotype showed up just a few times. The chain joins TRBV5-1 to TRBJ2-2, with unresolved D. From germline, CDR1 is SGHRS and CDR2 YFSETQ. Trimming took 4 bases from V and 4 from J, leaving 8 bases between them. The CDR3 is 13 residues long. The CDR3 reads CASSPGPTGELFF. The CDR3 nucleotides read TGCGCCAGCAGCCCTGGACCCACCGGGGAGCTGTTTTTT.

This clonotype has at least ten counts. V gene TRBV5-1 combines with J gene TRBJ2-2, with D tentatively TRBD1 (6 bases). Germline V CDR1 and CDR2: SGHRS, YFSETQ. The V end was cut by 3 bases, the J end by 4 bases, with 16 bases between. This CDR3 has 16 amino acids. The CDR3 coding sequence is TGCGCCAGCAGCTGGGGGCGACAGGAGATCACCGGGGAGCTGTTTTTT. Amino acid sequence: CASSWGRQEITGELFF.

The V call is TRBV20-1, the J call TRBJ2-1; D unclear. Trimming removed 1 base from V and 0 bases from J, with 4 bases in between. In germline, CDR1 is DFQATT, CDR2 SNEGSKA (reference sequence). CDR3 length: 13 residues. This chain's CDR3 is CSARGGSYNEQFF. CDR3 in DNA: TGCAGTGCTAGAGGAGGCTCCTACAATGAGCAGTTCTTC.

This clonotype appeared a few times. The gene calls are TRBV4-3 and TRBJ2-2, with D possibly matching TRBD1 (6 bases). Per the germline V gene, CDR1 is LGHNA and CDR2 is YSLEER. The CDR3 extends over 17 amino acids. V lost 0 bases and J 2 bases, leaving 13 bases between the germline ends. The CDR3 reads CASSQDFGTTNTGELFF. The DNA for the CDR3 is TGCGCCAGCAGCCAAGATTTTGGGACAACAAACACCGGGGAGCTGTTTTTT.

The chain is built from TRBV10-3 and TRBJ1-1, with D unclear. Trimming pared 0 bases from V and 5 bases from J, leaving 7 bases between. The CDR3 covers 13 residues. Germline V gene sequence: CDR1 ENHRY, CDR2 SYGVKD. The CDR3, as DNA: TGTGCCATCAGTGAGTCGGAGAGGACTGAAGCTTTCTTT. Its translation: CAISESERTEAFF.

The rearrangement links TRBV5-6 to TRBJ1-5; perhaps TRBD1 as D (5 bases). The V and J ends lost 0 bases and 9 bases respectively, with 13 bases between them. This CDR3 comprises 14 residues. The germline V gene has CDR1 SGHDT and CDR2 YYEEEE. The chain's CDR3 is CASSLERGPGPQHF. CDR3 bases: TGTGCCAGCAGCTTGGAGAGGGGACCCGGGCCCCAGCATTTT.

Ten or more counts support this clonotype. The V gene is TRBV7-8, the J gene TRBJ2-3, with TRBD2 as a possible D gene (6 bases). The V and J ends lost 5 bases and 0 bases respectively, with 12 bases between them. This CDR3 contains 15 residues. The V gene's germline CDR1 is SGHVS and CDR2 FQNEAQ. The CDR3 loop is CASSPRGVSTDTQYF. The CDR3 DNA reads TGTGCCAGCAGCCCCCGCGGGGTTAGCACAGATACGCAGTATTTT.

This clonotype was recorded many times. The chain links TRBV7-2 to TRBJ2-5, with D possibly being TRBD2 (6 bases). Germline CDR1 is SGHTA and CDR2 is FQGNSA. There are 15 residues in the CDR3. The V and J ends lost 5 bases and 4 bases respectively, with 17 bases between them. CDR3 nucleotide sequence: TGTGCCAGCAGCAGGATAAAGATGGGGGGAGAGACCCAGTACTTC. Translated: CASSRIKMGGETQYF.

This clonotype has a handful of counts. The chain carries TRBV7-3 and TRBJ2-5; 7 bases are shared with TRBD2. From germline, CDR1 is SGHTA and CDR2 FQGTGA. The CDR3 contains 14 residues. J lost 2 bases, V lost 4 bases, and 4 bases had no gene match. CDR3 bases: TGTGCCAGCAGCTATAACGGGGGGCAAGAGACCCAGTACTTC. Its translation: CASSYNGGQETQYF.

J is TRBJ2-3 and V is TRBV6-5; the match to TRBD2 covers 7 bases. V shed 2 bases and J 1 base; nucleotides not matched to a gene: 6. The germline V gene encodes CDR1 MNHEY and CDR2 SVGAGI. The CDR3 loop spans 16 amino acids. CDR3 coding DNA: TGTGCCAGCAGTTACCGGGGAGGGGCGCGCACAGATACGCAGTATTTT. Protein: CASSYRGGARTDTQYF.

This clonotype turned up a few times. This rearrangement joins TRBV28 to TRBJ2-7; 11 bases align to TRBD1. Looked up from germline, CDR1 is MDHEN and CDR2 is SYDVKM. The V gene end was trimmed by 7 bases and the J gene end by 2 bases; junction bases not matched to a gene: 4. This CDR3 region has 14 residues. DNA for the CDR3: TGTGCCAGCACCCCGGGACAGGGGGCCTACGAGCAGTACGTC. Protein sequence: CASTPGQGAYEQYV.

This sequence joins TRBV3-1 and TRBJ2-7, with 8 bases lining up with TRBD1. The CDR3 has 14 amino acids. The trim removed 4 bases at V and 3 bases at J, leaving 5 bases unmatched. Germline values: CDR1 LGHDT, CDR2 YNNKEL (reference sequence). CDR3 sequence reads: CASSRSGQGYEQYF. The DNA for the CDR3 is TGTGCCAGCAGCCGGTCTGGACAGGGCTACGAGCAGTACTTC.

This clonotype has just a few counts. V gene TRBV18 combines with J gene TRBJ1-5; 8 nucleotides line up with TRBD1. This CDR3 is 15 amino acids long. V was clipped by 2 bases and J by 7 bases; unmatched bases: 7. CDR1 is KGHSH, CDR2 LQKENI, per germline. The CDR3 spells CASSPYRGSGQPQHF. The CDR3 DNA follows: TGTGCCAGCTCACCATACAGGGGGTCGGGGCAGCCCCAGCATTTT.

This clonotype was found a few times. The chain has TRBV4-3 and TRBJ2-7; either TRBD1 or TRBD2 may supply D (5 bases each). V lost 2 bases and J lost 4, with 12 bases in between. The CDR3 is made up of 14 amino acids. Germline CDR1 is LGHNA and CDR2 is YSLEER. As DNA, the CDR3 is TGCGCCAGCAGCCAACGGGACGGTGCATACGAGCAGTACTTC. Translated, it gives CASSQRDGAYEQYF.

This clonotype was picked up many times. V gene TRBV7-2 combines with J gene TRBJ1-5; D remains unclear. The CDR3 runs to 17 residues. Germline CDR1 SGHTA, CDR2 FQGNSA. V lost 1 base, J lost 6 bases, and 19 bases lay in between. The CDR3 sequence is CASSLGVGPWSGQPQHF. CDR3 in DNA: TGTGCCAGCAGCTTAGGGGTGGGTCCCTGGTCAGGTCAGCCCCAGCATTTT.

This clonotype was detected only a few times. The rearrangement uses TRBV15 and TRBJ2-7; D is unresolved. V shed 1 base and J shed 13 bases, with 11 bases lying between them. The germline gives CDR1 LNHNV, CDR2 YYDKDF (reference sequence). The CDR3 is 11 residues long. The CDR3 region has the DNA TGTGCCACCAGCAGAGGTGGTAGGGCTTACTTC. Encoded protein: CATSRGGRAYF.

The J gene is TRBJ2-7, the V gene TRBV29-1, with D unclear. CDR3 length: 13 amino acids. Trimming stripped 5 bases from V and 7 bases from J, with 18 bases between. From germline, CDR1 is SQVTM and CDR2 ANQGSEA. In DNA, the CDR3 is TGCAGCGTTCGTACCCTGACCGCTTTGGAGCAGTACTTC. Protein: CSVRTLTALEQYF.